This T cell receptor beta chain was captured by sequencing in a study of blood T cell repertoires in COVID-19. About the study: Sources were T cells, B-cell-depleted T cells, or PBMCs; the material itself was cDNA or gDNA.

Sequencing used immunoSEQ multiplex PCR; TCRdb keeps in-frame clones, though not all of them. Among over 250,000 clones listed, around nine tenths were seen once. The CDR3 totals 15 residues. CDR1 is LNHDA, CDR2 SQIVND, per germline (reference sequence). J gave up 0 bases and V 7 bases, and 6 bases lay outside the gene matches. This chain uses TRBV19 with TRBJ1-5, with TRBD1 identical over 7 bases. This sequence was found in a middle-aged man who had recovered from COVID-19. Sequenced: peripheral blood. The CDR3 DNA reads TGTGCCAGTAAGGACAGGTCATATAGCAATCAGCCCCAGCATTTT. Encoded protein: CASKDRSYSNQPQHF.